These 30 T cell receptor beta chains share one sample of origin, sequenced in a study of circulating CD8 cells and anti-PD-1 response in melanoma. The QIAseq Immune Repertoire TCR panel built the libraries from around 15 ng of total RNA. TCRdb ran MiXCR on the reads and lists one entry per CDR3 protein. The sample lists approximately 1,100 distinct CDR3 sequences; around 7.4% were seen once. Live CD3+CD8+TCRalphabeta+ cells were sorted into four subsets by PD-1 and/or TIGIT. Here the sequenced sample was CD8+ T cells from PBMCs, taken at baseline or after one month of anti-PD-1 therapy (not recorded which). The receptors originated from a human donor with melanoma.

This clonotype is categorized as medium-sized. The chain uses TRBV20-1 and TRBJ2-1; TRBD2 matches at 10 bases. Germline CDR1 reads DFQATT; CDR2 reads SNEGSKA (reference sequence). There are 16 residues in the CDR3. Trimming at V came to 6 bases and at J to 7 bases, leaving 15 bases not matched to a gene. This CDR3 is CSAELAGALPRNEQFF. The CDR3, as DNA: TGCAGTGCGGAGCTAGCGGGGGCCCTTCCGAGGAATGAGCAGTTCTTC.

By sample fraction, this clonotype is large (0.1 to 1%). The V call is TRBV27, the J call TRBJ2-3; possible D gene TRBD2, 6 bases. V lost 4 bases and J lost 2, with 10 bases in between. Germline CDR1 is MNHEY and CDR2 is SMNVEV (reference sequence). The CDR3 length is 14 residues. CDR3 protein: CASSWAGLTDTQYF. The CDR3, as DNA: TGTGCCAGCAGTTGGGCGGGACTCACAGATACGCAGTATTTT.

This clonotype is labeled as medium-sized. The V call is TRBV10-1, the J call TRBJ2-7, with a tentative D call TRBD1 (5 bases). The CDR3 runs 17 residues. Trimming shortened V by 3 bases and J by 2 bases, and 20 bases separated the two germline ends. Germline CDR1 reads WNHNN; CDR2 reads SYGVQD (reference sequence). Here the CDR3 reads CASSDHHADTPTYEQYF. The CDR3, as DNA: TGCGCCAGCAGTGACCACCACGCGGACACCCCTACCTACGAGCAGTACTTC.

By sample share, this clonotype is large. V and J are TRBV6-5 and TRBJ2-5; D gene unclear. V lost 8 bases and J lost 3, with 13 bases in between. The CDR3 is made up of 13 amino acids. CDR1 is MNHEY, CDR2 SVGAGI, per germline. CDR3 nucleotide sequence: TGTGCCAGCCGACTTCTTCTGGAAGAGACCCAGTACTTC. This codes for CASRLLLEETQYF.

Regarding this clonotype: Just one base apart from a much larger clone, this may be a read error. The CDR3 protein is CASSSHTGEGIQYF. The DNA of the CDR3 is TGTGCCAGCAGTTCCCACACGGGTGAGGGCATTCAGTACTTC. The V and J genes are TRBV28 and TRBJ2-4; possibly TRBD2 for D (5 bases). V gave up 4 bases and J gave up 9 bases, with 16 bases separating them. Germline CDR1 MDHEN, CDR2 SYDVKM. The length of the CDR3 is 14 residues.

Relative to its sample, this clonotype is medium-sized (0.01 to 0.1%). The gene calls are TRBV28 and TRBJ1-6, with TRBD1 matching 8 bases. Germline assignment: CDR1 MDHEN and CDR2 SYDVKM. The CDR3 loop spans 12 amino acids. V lost 6 bases, J lost 13 bases, and 5 bases stayed unmatched. CDR3 region: CASSSDRGPLHF. The DNA of the CDR3 is TGTGCCAGCAGCTCCGACAGGGGCCCCCTCCACTTT.

On this clonotype: A much larger clone lies one base from this, so it may be a read error. This chain connects TRBV24-1 to TRBJ2-5; D perhaps matches TRBD2 (5 bases). The CDR3 totals 13 residues. The V gene lost 5 bases and the J gene lost 1 base, with 7 bases spanning the gap. Germline V gene lookup returns CDR1 KGHDR and CDR2 SFDVKD. CDR3 in amino acids: CATSAEVQETQYF. As DNA, the CDR3 is TGTGCCACCAGTGCGGAGGTCCAAGAGACCCAGTACTTC.

This clonotype is termed medium-sized. The chain is built from TRBV20-1 and TRBJ2-2, with TRBD2 identical over 13 bases. Germline V gene data show CDR1 as DFQATT and CDR2 as SNEGSKA (reference sequence). J was trimmed by 3 bases and V by 6 bases; bases with no gene match: 4. The CDR3 runs 15 residues. As DNA, the CDR3 is TGCAGTGCCTCCGGACTAGCGGGGGACACCGGGGAGCTGTTTTTT. This translates into CSASGLAGDTGELFF.

Within the sample, this clonotype is medium-sized. The J gene is TRBJ1-1, the V gene TRBV12-3 or TRBV12-4; a possible D gene is TRBD1 (5 bases). This CDR3 contains 14 residues. The V end lost 3 bases, the J end lost 2 bases, and 10 bases lay between the germline ends. CDR3 sequence: CASSFGRANTEAFF. In DNA, the CDR3 is TGTGCCAGCAGTTTTGGCAGGGCAAACACTGAAGCTTTCTTT.

Relative to its sample, this clonotype is medium-sized. The V gene is TRBV28, the J gene TRBJ2-7; D is possibly TRBD1 (5 bases). In germline, CDR1 is MDHEN, CDR2 SYDVKM. V was cut by 2 bases and J by 0 bases, with 11 bases left in between. CDR3 size: 15 residues. CDR3 region: CASSLGRASSYEQYF. The CDR3 DNA is TGTGCCAGCAGTTTAGGCAGGGCAAGCTCCTACGAGCAGTACTTC.

In its sample, this clonotype is large. The chain uses TRBV28 and TRBJ2-3; no definite D call. Looked up from germline, CDR1 is MDHEN and CDR2 is SYDVKM. V was pared by 3 bases and J by 6 bases, with 7 bases between. The CDR3 is made up of 12 amino acids. The CDR3, as DNA: TGTGCCAGCAGTTTCCAGGCCGATACGCAGTATTTT. Amino acid sequence: CASSFQADTQYF.

This clonotype is deemed medium-sized. The rearrangement joins TRBV19 to TRBJ2-1, with no clear D. The V end lost 2 bases, the J end lost 6 bases, and 2 bases lay between the germline ends. Germline CDR1 and CDR2: LNHDA and SQIVND (reference sequence). The CDR3 covers 11 residues. The CDR3 region has the DNA TGTGCCAGTAGTATACCCAATGAGCAGTTCTTC. It specifies CASSIPNEQFF. The entire variable domain, with the rest obtained from reference TRBV19 and TRBJ2-1, is as follows: DGGITQSPKYLFRKEGQNVTLSCEQNLNHDAMYWYRQDPGQGLRLIYYSQIVNDFQKGDIAEGYSVSREKKESFPLTVTSAQKNPTAFYLCASSIPNEQFFGPGTRLTVL.

By its share, this clonotype is large. The gene calls are TRBV29-1 and TRBJ1-2, with 10 positions matching TRBD1. Germline V gene data show CDR1 as SQVTM and CDR2 as ANQGSEA. The J segment lost 4 bases and the V segment lost 1 base, leaving 18 bases of the junction unmatched. The CDR3 has 19 residues. The chain's CDR3 is CSVEGPLGTGEIASYGYTF. The CDR3 DNA follows: TGCAGCGTTGAAGGGCCCCTCGGGACAGGGGAAATCGCAAGCTATGGCTACACCTTC.

This chain uses TRBV23-1 with TRBJ2-3, with D perhaps TRBD1 or TRBD2 (5 bases each). TRBV23-1 is assigned to the ORF class and has an uncertain function. The CDR3 consists of 15 residues. V lost 6 bases to trimming and J lost 4 bases, with 17 bases between them. The CDR3 here is CASSRNEGLPDTQYF. CDR3 coding DNA: TGCGCCAGCAGCCGCAATGAGGGGTTGCCAGATACGCAGTATTTT.

By its share, this clonotype is large (0.1 to 1%). The rearrangement joins TRBV7-3 to TRBJ2-1, with 9 bases matching TRBD1. There are 15 residues in the CDR3. Germline V gene data show CDR1 as SGHTA and CDR2 as FQGTGA. The V segment lost 5 bases and the J segment 3 bases; nucleotides outside the gene matches: 5. CDR3 sequence (DNA): TGTGCCAGCAGCCCGGGACAGGGACTCTACAATGAGCAGTTCTTC. It specifies CASSPGQGLYNEQFF.

Sample share makes this clonotype large. This chain links TRBV9 with TRBJ2-7; D unresolved. Germline V CDR1 and CDR2: SGDLS, YYNGEE. Trimming took off 0 bases at V and 2 bases at J, with 9 bases between the two ends. The CDR3 runs to 14 residues. The CDR3 spells CASSVGGGPYEQYF. In nucleotides, the CDR3 is TGTGCCAGCAGCGTAGGTGGCGGCCCCTACGAGCAGTACTTC.

This clonotype is large. The chain is built from TRBV9 and TRBJ2-3, with 9 bases that match TRBD1. V was pared by 1 base and J by 4 bases, with 7 bases of the junction left unmatched. Germline CDR1 and CDR2: SGDLS and YYNGEE. The CDR3 has 16 amino acids. CDR3 nucleotide sequence: TGTGCCAGCAGCGTACTACAGGGGGCGGGGGCAGATACGCAGTATTTT. Translation gives CASSVLQGAGADTQYF. The whole variable domain, remainder taken from reference TRBV9 and TRBJ2-3, is DSGVTQTPKHLITATGQRVTLRCSPRSGDLSVYWYQQSLDQGLQFLIQYYNGEERAKGNILERFSAQQFPDLHSELNLSSLELGDSALYFCASSVLQGAGADTQYFGPGTRLTVL.

This clonotype is classed as large. The chain has TRBV2 and TRBJ2-7; D may correspond to TRBD1 or TRBD2 (6 bases each). The V end was cut by 6 bases, the J end by 3 bases, with 15 bases between. The germline V gene encodes CDR1 SNHLY and CDR2 FYNNEI. The CDR3 loop spans 14 amino acids. In DNA, the CDR3 is TGTGCCAGCAGGCCGGGGGCGTTCTACTACGAGCAGTACTTC. Translation gives CASRPGAFYYEQYF.

This clonotype is a singleton in its sample. A single base separates this from a much larger clone, so it may be a read error. V and J are TRBV19 and TRBJ1-1; D is unclear. This CDR3 region has 14 residues. The germline V gene encodes CDR1 LNHDA and CDR2 SQIVND (reference sequence). CDR3 sequence (DNA): TGTGCCAGTAGTATGATGGGCACGGGCACTGAAGCTCCCTTT. Its protein product is CASSMMGTGTEAPF.

By its share, this clonotype is medium-sized (0.01 to 0.1%). The chain joins TRBV7-3 to TRBJ2-3; 11 positions agree with TRBD2. The V gene end was trimmed by 5 bases and the J gene end by 3 bases; junction bases not matched to a gene: 10. The CDR3 runs 17 residues. The germline CDR1 and CDR2 sequences are SGHTA and FQGTGA. The CDR3 DNA sequence: TGTGCCAGCAGCCCCTCCCCACTAGCGGGGGCTACAGATACGCAGTATTTT. This sequence encodes CASSPSPLAGATDTQYF.

This clonotype is classed as medium-sized. The chain uses TRBV5-6 and TRBJ2-3, with 9 bases identical to TRBD2. From germline, CDR1 is SGHDT and CDR2 YYEEEE. V gave up 0 bases and J gave up 4 bases; unmatched junction bases: 15. CDR3 length: 19 amino acids. Here the CDR3 reads CASSLESFRTSEFADTQYF. As DNA, the CDR3 is TGTGCCAGCAGCTTGGAGTCTTTCCGGACTAGCGAGTTCGCAGATACGCAGTATTTT.

This clonotype was observed a handful of times. The CDR3 loop reads CASSPGDGYTF. In DNA, the CDR3 is TGTGCCAGCAGTCCCGGGGATGGCTACACCTTC. The chain carries TRBV6-5 and TRBJ1-2; D gene ambiguous. The V end lost 5 bases, the J end lost 6 bases, and 7 bases lay between the germline ends. Germline V gene data show CDR1 as MNHEY and CDR2 as SVGAGI. CDR3 length: 11 amino acids.

By sample share, this clonotype is large (0.1 to 1%). The CDR3 here is CASSYTRGREQFF. The DNA of the CDR3 is TGTGCCAGCAGCTATACCAGGGGGCGTGAGCAGTTCTTC. V gene TRBV11-2 combines with J gene TRBJ2-1, with 8 bases lining up with TRBD1. The CDR3 covers 13 residues. Germline-derived CDR1 and CDR2 are SGHAT and FQNNGV. The V and J ends lost 4 bases and 9 bases, in that order; junction bases with no gene match: 5. The full variable domain, with the rest looked up from reference TRBV11-2 and TRBJ2-1, is EAGVAQSPRYKIIEKRQSVAFWCNPISGHATLYWYQQILGQGPKLLIQFQNNGVVDDSQLPKDRFSAERLKGVDSTLKIQPAKLEDSAVYLCASSYTRGREQFFGPGTRLTVL.

Relative to its sample, this clonotype is large. This chain joins TRBV27 and TRBJ2-3, with D uncertain. Germline assignment: CDR1 MNHEY and CDR2 SMNVEV (reference sequence). The CDR3 is made up of 13 amino acids. The V and J ends lost 7 bases and 4 bases respectively, with 12 bases between them. This CDR3 is CASTGSWADTQYF. The CDR3 DNA reads TGTGCCAGCACTGGTAGTTGGGCAGATACGCAGTATTTT.

This clonotype rates as medium-sized. The chain recombines TRBV19 with TRBJ1-6; possible D gene TRBD1, 6 bases. Deletions cut 11 bases from V and 17 bases from J, with 19 bases between. Germline V CDR1 and CDR2: LNHDA, SQIVND (reference sequence). There are 11 residues in the CDR3. CDR3 bases: TGTGCCGGCTCCACCGGACAGTATTTCCACTTT. Protein: CAGSTGQYFHF.

In its sample, this clonotype ranks as medium-sized (0.01 to 0.1%). This chain uses TRBV28 with TRBJ2-3; TRBD1 matches at 11 bases. V was pared by 3 bases and J by 4 bases, with 9 bases of the junction left unmatched. CDR3 size: 17 residues. The V gene's germline CDR1 is MDHEN and CDR2 SYDVKM. The CDR3 region is CASSFQGQGARADTQYF. In nucleotides, the CDR3 is TGTGCCAGCAGTTTCCAAGGACAGGGGGCGCGGGCAGATACGCAGTATTTT.

The CDR3 loop reads CASSLSIDYEQYF. CDR3 DNA sequence: TGTGCCAGCAGTTTATCGATTGACTACGAGCAGTACTTC. This sequence joins TRBV27 and TRBJ2-7; no clear D gene. The CDR3 extends over 13 amino acids. The V and J ends lost 0 bases and 3 bases respectively, with 6 bases between them. Germline lookup yields CDR1 MNHEY and CDR2 SMNVEV (reference sequence).

This clonotype rates as medium-sized. V and J are TRBV30 and TRBJ1-5; 11 nucleotides match TRBD1. V was clipped by 1 base and J by 6 bases; unmatched bases: 8. CDR1 GTSNPN and CDR2 SVGIG come from the germline V gene (reference sequence). The CDR3 loop spans 16 amino acids. In DNA, the CDR3 is TGTGCCTGGAGTGAGCGGGACAGGGGGTCAGGTCAGCCCCAGCATTTT. As protein: CAWSERDRGSGQPQHF.

By sample share, this clonotype is large. J is TRBJ2-7 and V is TRBV19, with a possible D match to TRBD1 (7 bases). Germline lookup yields CDR1 LNHDA and CDR2 SQIVND (reference sequence). This CDR3 contains 15 residues. V was cut by 4 bases and J by 2 bases, with 15 bases left in between. Here the CDR3 reads CASSKIGGQTYEQYF. The CDR3 DNA reads as TGTGCCAGTAGTAAGATCGGGGGACAGACCTACGAGCAGTACTTC.

This clonotype was seen more than once but under ten times. The V call is TRBV19, the J call TRBJ2-1, with TRBD2 as a possible D gene (5 bases). This CDR3 spans 12 amino acids. V was pared by 5 bases and J by 9 bases, with 11 bases between. Germline-derived CDR1 and CDR2 are LNHDA and SQIVND (reference sequence). CDR3 DNA sequence: TGTGCCAGTAGTTGGGGAGAGGGTGAGCAGTTCTTC. This codes for CASSWGEGEQFF.